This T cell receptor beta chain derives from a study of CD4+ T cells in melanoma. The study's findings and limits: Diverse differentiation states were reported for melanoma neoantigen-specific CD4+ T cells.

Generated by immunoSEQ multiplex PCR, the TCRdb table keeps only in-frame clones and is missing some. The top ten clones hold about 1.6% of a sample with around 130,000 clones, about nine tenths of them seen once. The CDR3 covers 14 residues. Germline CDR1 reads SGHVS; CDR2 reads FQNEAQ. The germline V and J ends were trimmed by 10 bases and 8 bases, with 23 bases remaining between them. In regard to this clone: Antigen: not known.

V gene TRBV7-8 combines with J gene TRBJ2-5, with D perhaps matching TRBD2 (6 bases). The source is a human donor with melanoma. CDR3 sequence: CATSSRERFSTQYF. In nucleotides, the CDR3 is TGTGCCACCTCAAGTCGGGAGCGATTTAGTACCCAGTACTTC. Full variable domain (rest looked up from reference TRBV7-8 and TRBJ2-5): GAGVSQSPRYKVAKRGQDVALRCDPISGHVSLFWYQQALGQGPEFLTYFQNEAQLDKSGLPSDRFFAERPEGSVSTLKIQRTQQEDSAVYLCATSSRERFSTQYFGPGTRLLVL.